The rows below give T cell receptor beta chains drawn from one sample of a study of blood T cell repertoires in COVID-19. Assay used: immunoSEQ multiplex PCR; TCRdb lists only in-frame clones, some missing. The data hold roughly 90,000 clones, with roughly nine tenths observed a single time. The sample comprised peripheral blood. Receptor source: a man aged 45 to 65 with acute or convalescent COVID-19. Each CDR3 is given with its conserved first and last residue. Fields, in order: clone size, D gene, J gene, V gene, CDR3 protein, CDR3 DNA. A D gene is named only where the DNA matches it firmly. Not every row has a clone size; where given, it reads once, few, many or a size class.

size: -; D: TRBD1; J: TRBJ1-4; V: TRBV19; CDR3: CASRQGQLNEKLFF; DNA: TGTGCCAGTAGGCAGGGACAGCTTAATGAAAAACTGTTTTTT
size: -; D: -; J: TRBJ2-3; V: TRBV5-5; CDR3: CASSLLAGSSTDTQYF; DNA: TGTGCCAGCAGCTTGTTGGCGGGGAGTAGCACAGATACGCAGTATTTT
size: -; D: -; J: TRBJ2-7; V: TRBV19; CDR3: CASIRGVGSHEQYF; DNA: TGTGCCAGTATAAGGGGCGTCGGTTCCCACGAGCAGTACTTC
size: few; D: -; J: TRBJ1-1; V: TRBV5-1; CDR3: CASSLAGEGVGTEAFF; DNA: TGCGCCAGCAGCTTGGCCGGGGAGGGTGTCGGGACTGAAGCTTTCTTT
size: -; D: -; J: TRBJ2-1; V: TRBV2; CDR3: CASSESRVRSYNEQFF; DNA: TGTGCCAGCAGTGAAAGCAGGGTTCGATCCTACAATGAGCAGTTCTTC
size: -; D: TRBD2; J: TRBJ2-1; V: TRBV5-1; CDR3: CASSLGTSGVGEQFF; DNA: TGCGCCAGCAGCTTGGGAACTAGCGGGGTCGGAGAGCAGTTCTTC
size: -; D: TRBD1; J: TRBJ1-3; V: TRBV28; CDR3: CASSLGTGRRSGNTIYF; DNA: TGTGCCAGCAGTTTAGGGACAGGGAGGCGGTCTGGAAACACCATATATTTT
size: -; D: -; J: TRBJ1-2; V: TRBV25-1; CDR3: CASSEPGSNYGYTF; DNA: TGTGCCAGCAGTGAACCAGGTTCCAACTATGGCTACACCTTC
size: -; D: -; J: TRBJ1-2; V: TRBV14; CDR3: CASSPLRGAPSYGYTF; DNA: TGTGCCAGCAGCCCCCTGCGGGGGGCCCCCTCCTATGGCTACACCTTC
size: -; D: TRBD2; J: TRBJ2-7; V: TRBV29-1; CDR3: CSVDESGSYEQYF; DNA: TGCAGCGTTGACGAGAGCGGGAGCTACGAGCAGTACTTC
size: -; D: -; J: TRBJ1-1; V: TRBV12-3/TRBV12-4; CDR3: CASSQGTSEAFF; DNA: TGTGCCAGCAGCCAAGGGACATCTGAAGCTTTCTTT
size: few; D: -; J: TRBJ1-2; V: TRBV7-2; CDR3: CASSVGRDSNYGYTF; DNA: TGTGCCAGCAGCGTTGGTCGGGACTCGAACTATGGCTACACCTTC
size: -; D: -; J: TRBJ1-2; V: TRBV5-1; CDR3: CASSFARESGHGYTF; DNA: TGCGCCAGCAGCTTCGCGAGGGAATCGGGTCATGGCTACACCTTC
size: -; D: TRBD1; J: TRBJ2-5; V: TRBV10-3; CDR3: CAISEPDRPYQETQYF; DNA: TGTGCCATCAGTGAGCCGGACAGGCCTTACCAAGAGACCCAGTACTTC
size: -; D: -; J: TRBJ2-5; V: TRBV7-3; CDR3: CASSLTREETQYF; DNA: TGTGCCAGCAGCCTGACTAGGGAAGAGACCCAGTACTTC